Each of the 17 T cell receptor beta chains below was sequenced from the same sample in a study of OX40 agonist ivuxolimab in advanced cancers. Generated by immunoSEQ multiplex PCR, the TCRdb table keeps only in-frame clones and is missing some. Of under 85,000 clones listed, 85% are singletons. Sequences were derived from CD4+ or CD8+ T cells sorted from blood, sampled in a trial of the OX40 agonist ivuxolimab. These receptor sequences come from an adult with an advanced solid tumor such as melanoma, head and neck, liver or kidney cancer.

This clone turned up a few times. This chain connects TRBV7-2 to TRBJ2-1, with D possibly called TRBD1 or TRBD2 (6 bases each). The germline V gene has CDR1 SGHTA and CDR2 FQGNSA. The V and J ends lost 0 bases and 16 bases respectively, with 19 bases between them. The CDR3 covers 14 residues. The CDR3 DNA reads as TGTGCCAGCAGCTTAGCGACCACAACGGGGGCGCGATTCTTC. Protein sequence: CASSLATTTGARFF. Looking up the rest from reference TRBV7-2 and TRBJ2-1 gives the full variable domain: GAGVSQSPSNKVTEKGKDVELRCDPISGHTALYWYRQSLGQGLEFLIYFQGNSAPDKSGLPSDRFSAERTGGSVSTLTIQRTQQEDSAVYLCASSLATTTGARFFGPGTRLTVL.

The chain couples TRBV29-1 to TRBJ1-1; no reliable D call. From germline, CDR1 is SQVTM and CDR2 ANQGSEA. This CDR3 comprises 13 residues. The V gene lost 5 bases and the J gene lost 4 bases, with 14 bases spanning the gap. The CDR3 DNA reads TGCAGCGTTATAAGCTCCATGGGCACTGAAGCTTTCTTT. Residues: CSVISSMGTEAFF.

This chain uses TRBV29-1 with TRBJ2-3; D unclear. This CDR3 comprises 12 residues. The germline V gene has CDR1 SQVTM and CDR2 ANQGSEA. Trimming cost V 4 bases and J 3 bases, with 8 bases left between them. DNA of the CDR3: TGCAGCGTTGGGCCCGGGACAGATACGCAGTATTTT. Its translation: CSVGPGTDTQYF.

This chain uses TRBV7-2 with TRBJ2-3; 14 positions agree with TRBD2. This CDR3 has 18 residues. In germline, CDR1 is SGHTA, CDR2 FQGNSA. V was clipped by 5 bases and J by 7 bases; unmatched bases: 14. DNA for the CDR3: TGTGCCAGCAGCCTGAAGACTAGCGGGGGGGCATATGTGCATACGCAGTATTTT. Its protein is CASSLKTSGGAYVHTQYF.

The V gene is TRBV19, the J gene TRBJ1-2; 11 bases are shared with TRBD1. Looked up from germline, CDR1 is LNHDA and CDR2 is SQIVND (reference sequence). The CDR3 runs 14 residues. V shed 4 bases, J shed 6 bases, and the junction held 4 bases outside the gene matches. CDR3 in amino acids: CASSTGQGVDGYTF. The CDR3 DNA follows: TGTGCCAGTAGTACGGGACAGGGGGTTGATGGCTACACCTTC.

The J gene is TRBJ2-2, the V gene TRBV10-3; 12 bases match TRBD2. CDR3 length: 18 amino acids. The J segment lost 4 bases and the V segment lost 2 bases, leaving 8 bases of the junction unmatched. The germline CDR1 and CDR2 sequences are ENHRY and SYGVKD. CDR3 sequence (DNA): TGTGCCATCAGTGAGGGACTAGCGGGGACGCTTCTCACCGGGGAGCTGTTTTTT. Translated: CAISEGLAGTLLTGELFF.

The CDR3 DNA follows: TGTGCCAGCAGCCAATCGAGGGGCCGGGGGCGAACCGACACTGAAGCTTTCTTT. Its protein is CASSQSRGRGRTDTEAFF. The chain is built from TRBV16 and TRBJ1-1, with TRBD1 as a possible D gene (6 bases). Trimming took 0 bases from V and 3 from J, leaving 20 bases between them. Germline V gene lookup returns CDR1 KGHSY and CDR2 FQNENV. This CDR3 contains 18 residues.

This chain links TRBV7-2 with TRBJ2-5; the match to TRBD2 covers 11 bases. CDR3 size: 16 residues. Per the germline V gene, CDR1 is SGHTA and CDR2 is FQGNSA. V trimming: 1 base; J trimming: 1 base; junction bases outside the gene matches: 2. The CDR3 reads CASSLVGTSGQETQYF. The CDR3, as DNA: TGTGCCAGCAGCTTAGTCGGGACTAGCGGCCAAGAGACCCAGTACTTC.

The CDR3 here is CASSLMGLGVEQFF. The CDR3 DNA sequence: TGTGCCAGCAGCTTGATGGGACTAGGCGTTGAGCAGTTCTTC. The chain carries TRBV5-6 and TRBJ2-1, with TRBD2 identical over 8 bases. Germline CDR1 reads SGHDT; CDR2 reads YYEEEE. V shed 1 base and J 9 bases; nucleotides not matched to a gene: 6. This CDR3 region has 14 residues.

The chain uses TRBV18 and TRBJ2-2, with D perhaps assigned TRBD1 or TRBD2 (5 bases each). Deletions cut 1 base from V and 3 bases from J, with 18 bases between. The CDR3 is 18 amino acids. Looked up from germline, CDR1 is KGHSH and CDR2 is LQKENI. The CDR3 bases are TGTGCCAGCTCACCACAAATCCGGTGGGACGGGGACACCGGGGAGCTGTTTTTT. The encoded protein is CASSPQIRWDGDTGELFF.

The rearrangement uses TRBV18 and TRBJ1-2; 7 bases are shared with TRBD1. Germline assignment: CDR1 KGHSH and CDR2 LQKENI. The CDR3 runs 13 residues. Germline trimming cut 3 bases from V and 4 bases from J; bases unmatched to any gene: 2. In nucleotides, the CDR3 is TGTGCCAGCTCACCTGGGACAGCCTATGGCTACACCTTC. This translates into CASSPGTAYGYTF.

V and J are TRBV4-1 and TRBJ2-3; D gene ambiguous. V shed 6 bases and J shed 1 base, with 14 bases lying between them. This CDR3 contains 15 residues. Germline V CDR1 and CDR2: MGHRA, YSYEKL. This CDR3 is CASSLAITGTDTQYF. CDR3 DNA sequence: TGCGCCAGCAGTCTGGCGATAACGGGCACAGATACGCAGTATTTT.

The chain employs TRBV2 and TRBJ1-2, with a tentative D call TRBD1 (5 bases). This CDR3 is built from 12 residues. Trimming took off 4 bases at V and 8 bases at J, with 11 bases between the two ends. The germline CDR1 and CDR2 sequences are SNHLY and FYNNEI. CDR3 in amino acids: CASSGQGGGYTF. CDR3 nucleotides: TGTGCCAGCAGTGGGCAGGGTGGCGGCTACACCTTC. The full variable domain, completed using reference TRBV2 and TRBJ1-2, is EPEVTQTPSHQVTQMGQEVILRCVPISNHLYFYWYRQILGQKVEFLVSFYNNEISEKSEIFDDQFSVERPDGSNFTLKIRSTKLEDSAMYFCASSGQGGGYTFGSGTRLTVV.

The chain has TRBV2 and TRBJ2-3; 7 bases match TRBD2. V lost 2 bases and J lost 2; bases outside the gene matches: 4. Germline CDR1 and CDR2: SNHLY and FYNNEI. This CDR3 comprises 15 residues. In nucleotides, the CDR3 is TGTGCCAGCAGTGAATCTAGCGGATTCACAGATACGCAGTATTTT. Amino acids: CASSESSGFTDTQYF.

The J gene is TRBJ1-2, the V gene TRBV7-2; 9 bases align to TRBD1. CDR3 size: 14 residues. Germline V lookup: CDR1 SGHTA, CDR2 FQGNSA. Trimming cost V 2 bases and J 6 bases; bases outside gene matches: 4. For the CDR3, the DNA is TGTGCCAGCAGCTTAACAGGGGGCTTAGATGGCTACACCTTC. It translates to CASSLTGGLDGYTF.

J is TRBJ2-5 and V is TRBV5-6; D possibly matches TRBD1 or TRBD2 (6 bases each). CDR3 length equals 15 residues. The V gene's germline CDR1 is SGHDT and CDR2 YYEEEE. Trimming cost V 0 bases and J 1 base, with 10 bases left between them. The chain's CDR3 is CASSLVGGLQETQYF. CDR3 in DNA: TGTGCCAGCAGCTTGGTGGGGGGCCTCCAAGAGACCCAGTACTTC.

The V call is TRBV6-1, the J call TRBJ2-6; D is unclear. Trimming left V 6 bases short and J 0 bases short, with 3 bases between. The germline V gene has CDR1 MNHNS and CDR2 SASEGT. There are 13 residues in the CDR3. CDR3 region: CASRDSGANVLTF. DNA for the CDR3: TGTGCCAGCAGGGACTCTGGGGCCAACGTCCTGACTTTC.